Listed below are T cell receptor beta chains from one sample, sequenced in a study of blood T cell repertoires in COVID-19. Repertoires were generated with immunoSEQ multiplex PCR, while TCRdb's copy carries only in-frame clones and drops some. In the table there are 150,000 to 200,000 clones, roughly four fifths of which are singletons. Sequencing input: peripheral blood. These receptors originate from a woman aged 25 to 39 with acute or convalescent COVID-19. CDR3s include the opening cysteine and the closing phenylalanine or tryptophan. The D gene is left open where the match is weak. Rows may omit the clone size; those that give it use once, few, many or a size class.

J,D,size,V,DNA,CDR3
TRBJ1-2,NA,NA,TRBV18,TGTGCCAGCTCCCTTGCCGGGGTGACCTATGGCTACACCTTC,CASSLAGVTYGYTF
TRBJ1-2,NA,NA,TRBV12-3/TRBV12-4,TGTGCCAGCACAGGGGTTTATGGCTACACCTTC,CASTGVYGYTF
TRBJ2-2,NA,NA,TRBV11-3,TGTGCCAGCAGCTTAAGGTCCGGAGTCGGGGAGCTGTTTTTT,CASSLRSGVGELFF
TRBJ1-2,TRBD1,few,TRBV18,TGTGCCAGCTCACGAGACAGGGGAAGCTATGGCTACACCTTC,CASSRDRGSYGYTF
TRBJ1-4,NA,NA,TRBV12-3/TRBV12-4,TGTGCCAGCAGTTTAGTTGTAGAAAAACTGTTTTTT,CASSLVVEKLFF
TRBJ2-7,TRBD2,NA,TRBV4-2,TGTGCCAGCAGCCAAGACAAAGCGGGGAAGCAGTACTTC,CASSQDKAGKQYF
TRBJ2-6,NA,once,TRBV5-1,TGCGCCAGCAGCTTGGACATCTCTGGGGCCAACGTCCTGACTTTC,CASSLDISGANVLTF
TRBJ2-1,NA,NA,TRBV3-1/TRBV3-2,TGTGCCAGCAGCCCTTCCGCCTCAACCAAGACAGACAATGAGCAGTTCTTC,CASSPSASTKTDNEQFF
TRBJ2-3,TRBD1,NA,TRBV7-3,TGTGCCAGCAGCACTCGGACAGGGCTAGATACGCAGTATTTT,CASSTRTGLDTQYF
TRBJ2-1,TRBD1,NA,TRBV30,TGTGCCTGGAGCGGACAGGGGAGGGATGAGCAGTTCTTC,CAWSGQGRDEQFF
TRBJ1-6,TRBD1,NA,TRBV20-1,TGCAGTGCTGGTGGGACAGCTTTTAATTCACCCCTCCACTTT,CSAGGTAFNSPLHF
TRBJ2-5,NA,NA,TRBV29-1,TGCAGCGTTGAGGTCCGGGGAAACCAACAAGAGACCCAGTACTTC,CSVEVRGNQQETQYF
TRBJ2-1,TRBD2,NA,TRBV3-1/TRBV3-2,TGTGCCAGCAGCCGGAATCTAGCAGCGGGAGGGCCGTGTGAGCAGTTCTTC,CASSRNLAAGGPCEQFF
TRBJ1-1,NA,NA,TRBV7-2,TGTGCCAGCAGCTACGACGTGGGGGCCGGAGCTGAAGCTTTCTTT,CASSYDVGAGAEAFF
TRBJ1-1,NA,many,TRBV27,TGTGCCAGCAGTTTGAGGGGGAGCACTGAAGCTTTCTTT,CASSLRGSTEAFF
TRBJ1-4,TRBD1,once,TRBV25-1,TGTGCCAGCAGTGAAGGGACAGGGTATGAAAAACTGTTTTTT,CASSEGTGYEKLFF
TRBJ1-5,NA,NA,TRBV7-2,TGTGCCAGCAGCTTAGGGGGAGGGCGGCAGCCCCAGCATTTT,CASSLGGGRQPQHF
TRBJ2-6,NA,NA,TRBV6-2/TRBV6-3,TGTGCCAGCAGCTTTCAGGGGCCCGGGGCCAACGTCCTGACTTTC,CASSFQGPGANVLTF
TRBJ2-2,NA,NA,TRBV6-2/TRBV6-3,TGTGCCAGCAGTTTCCCCCTAGATCACACCGGGGAGCTGTTTTTT,CASSFPLDHTGELFF
TRBJ2-7,NA,NA,TRBV28,TGTGCCAGCAGTCTCGGGGGCTACGAGCAGTACTTC,CASSLGGYEQYF
TRBJ1-2,NA,NA,TRBV9,TGTGCCAGCAGCTTCCCGGGGACATTCGGCTACACCTTC,CASSFPGTFGYTF
TRBJ1-2,TRBD1,NA,TRBV28,TGTGCCAGCAGGTCGACAGGGCTCGGCTACACCTTC,CASRSTGLGYTF
TRBJ1-1,NA,NA,TRBV6-6,TGTGCCAGCCTTAGGACAGCGAACACTGAAGCTTTCTTT,CASLRTANTEAFF
TRBJ1-4,NA,NA,TRBV7-2,TGTGCCAGCAGCTTAGGGGGGGACGGGAGGGCTAATGAAAAACTGTTTTTT,CASSLGGDGRANEKLFF
TRBJ2-1,NA,once,TRBV25-1,TGTGCCAGTCTTACATACAATGAGCAGTTCTTC,CASLTYNEQFF
TRBJ2-7,NA,NA,TRBV19,TGTGCCAGTAGTATCCAGGACACTTACTCCTACGAGCAGTACTTC,CASSIQDTYSYEQYF
TRBJ1-2,NA,NA,TRBV6-5,TGTGCCAGCAGTTACTCGGGCACAGCACTCTATGGCTACACCTTC,CASSYSGTALYGYTF
TRBJ2-3,NA,once,TRBV14,TGTGCCAGCAGCCAAGAAGGTACTAAGTTCCTGGATACGCAGTATTTT,CASSQEGTKFLDTQYF
TRBJ2-6,NA,NA,TRBV5-1,TGCGCCAGCAGCTTAAGCAGAGGTGGGACAACCTTAGGCACCTCTGGGGCCAACGTCCTGACTTTC,CASSLSRGGTTLGTSGANVLTF
TRBJ2-1,NA,NA,TRBV28,TGTGCCAGCAGTTTATGGGCAGGCTCGGGGGTTGGGAATGAGCAGTTCTTC,CASSLWAGSGVGNEQFF
TRBJ1-3,TRBD1,NA,TRBV6-6,TGTGCCAGCAGCCCGACAGGGTCTGGCATATATTTT,CASSPTGSGIYF
TRBJ1-5,NA,NA,TRBV5-1,TGCGCCAGCAGCTGGCTGGAGGGCCAGCCCCAGCATTTT,CASSWLEGQPQHF
TRBJ1-1,TRBD1,few,TRBV6-5,TGTGCCAGCAGAAGACAGGGGGAGCACACTGAAGCTTTCTTT,CASRRQGEHTEAFF
TRBJ1-2,TRBD1,NA,TRBV6-2/TRBV6-3,TGTGCCAGCAGTTACTCCCGACAGGGCAATGGCTACACCTTC,CASSYSRQGNGYTF
TRBJ2-3,TRBD1,NA,TRBV7-9,TGTGCCAGCAGCCAGGACAGGGGGACGGATACGCAGTATTTT,CASSQDRGTDTQYF
TRBJ1-4,NA,few,TRBV28,TGTGCCAGCAGACCGGGAGGTGCCGAAAAACTGTTTTTT,CASRPGGAEKLFF
TRBJ1-5,NA,NA,TRBV5-1,TGCGCCAGCAGCCCCGGCGGGGGTCAGGGCAATCAGCCCCAGCATTTT,CASSPGGGQGNQPQHF
TRBJ2-1,NA,once,TRBV19,TGTGCCAGTAGTATGTTTGGGGCACCAGTCAATGAGCAGTTCTTC,CASSMFGAPVNEQFF
TRBJ2-2,TRBD2,NA,TRBV5-4,TGTGCCAGCAATTCGGGTGGGGTAGCGGGGCGAACCGGGGAGCTGTTTTTT,CASNSGGVAGRTGELFF
TRBJ1-1,NA,NA,TRBV29-1,TGCAGCGTTGGACATCGCGCTGAAGCTTTCTTT,CSVGHRAEAFF
TRBJ2-3,TRBD2,NA,TRBV28,TGTGCCAGCAGTTTAGGCGGGAGGGCAGATACGCAGTATTTT,CASSLGGRADTQYF
TRBJ1-2,TRBD1,NA,TRBV30,TGTGCCTGGAGGGACCCCGGGACAGCCTATGGCTACACCTTC,CAWRDPGTAYGYTF
TRBJ1-5,TRBD1,NA,TRBV7-2,TGTGCCAGCAGCTTGACCGGGACAGGGGTAAACAATCAGCCCCAGCATTTT,CASSLTGTGVNNQPQHF